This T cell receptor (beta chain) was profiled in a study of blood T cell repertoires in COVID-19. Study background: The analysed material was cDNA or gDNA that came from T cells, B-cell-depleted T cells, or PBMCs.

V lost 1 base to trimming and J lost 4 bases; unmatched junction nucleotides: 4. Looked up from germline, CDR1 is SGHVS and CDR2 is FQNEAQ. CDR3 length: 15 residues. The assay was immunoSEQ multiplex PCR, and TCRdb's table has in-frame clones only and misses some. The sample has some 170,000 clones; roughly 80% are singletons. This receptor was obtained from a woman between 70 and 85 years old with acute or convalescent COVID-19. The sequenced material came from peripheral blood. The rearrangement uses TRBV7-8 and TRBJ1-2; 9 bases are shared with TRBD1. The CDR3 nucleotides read TGTGCCAGCAGCTTAGGGACAGGGGTTGGCTATGGCTACACCTTC. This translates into CASSLGTGVGYGYTF.